These 26 T cell receptor beta chains share one sample of origin, sequenced in a study of T cells after yellow fever vaccination (dated by TCRdb to the late 2010s). The treatment or condition label on this specimen signifies: live attenuated yellow fever vaccine strain. Libraries were constructed by 5' RACE. Sequencing instrument: Illumina NovaSeq 6000. TCRdb reanalyzed the raw reads on its own, using fastp at Q25 for trimming and MiXCR for clone calling, and kept in-frame beta chains. Every distinct CDR3 protein forms one entry, paired with its most common genes and DNA. The sample records about 310,000 distinct CDR3 sequences, roughly 4% of which are singletons. Around 24% of the sample comes from the top ten. Sequenced here: PBMCs, sampled on the day of the yellow fever booster vaccination. The receptors were sampled from a man aged 18 to 35 who received the YFV17D yellow fever vaccine.

This clonotype was detected many times. The J gene is TRBJ2-5, the V gene TRBV7-9; D gene unclear. This CDR3 spans 11 amino acids. Germline loops: CDR1 SEHNR, CDR2 FQNEAQ (reference sequence). The V and J ends lost 5 bases and 4 bases respectively, with 5 bases between them. The DNA of the CDR3 is TGTGCCAGCAGCCCCACAGAGACCCAGTACTTC. Translating it yields CASSPTETQYF.

This clonotype turned up a few times. V is TRBV7-3 and J is TRBJ1-6; TRBD1 matches 12 bases. The CDR3 length is 21 residues. After removal of 4 bases from V and 7 bases from J, the junction contained 20 bases not matched to a gene. CDR1 is SGHTA, CDR2 FQGTGA, per germline. CDR3 in amino acids: CASSSDRRDRGHLGRNSPLHF. The CDR3 DNA follows: TGTGCCAGCAGCTCAGACCGCCGGGACAGGGGGCATCTCGGACGAAATTCACCCCTCCACTTT.

V gene TRBV9 combines with J gene TRBJ2-5, with a possible D match to TRBD2 (5 bases). V lost 0 bases, J lost 1 base, and 10 bases lay in between. The CDR3 has 15 amino acids. The germline V gene has CDR1 SGDLS and CDR2 YYNGEE. CDR3 nucleotides: TGTGCCAGCAGCGTAGGGACTGCCACCCAAGAGACCCAGTACTTC. It specifies CASSVGTATQETQYF.

This clonotype has just a few counts. The chain carries TRBV5-1 and TRBJ2-3, with TRBD2 identical over 16 bases. CDR1 and CDR2 from the germline V gene are SGHRS and YFSETQ. This CDR3 spans 19 amino acids. With V trimmed by 0 bases and J by 10 bases, 14 bases remained unmatched. The CDR3 DNA reads TGCGCCAGCAGCTTGGAGGGACTAGCGGGGGGGCTATGGCCACCGGCGCAGTATTTT. Encoded protein: CASSLEGLAGGLWPPAQYF.

The chain joins TRBV7-2 to TRBJ1-3; D is unclear. V lost 5 bases to trimming and J lost 0 bases, with 8 bases between them. Germline V gene sequence: CDR1 SGHTA, CDR2 FQGNSA. The CDR3 has 14 residues. The CDR3 spells CASSPQASGNTIYF. The CDR3 DNA follows: TGTGCCAGCAGCCCGCAGGCCTCTGGAAACACCATATATTTT.

This clonotype has ten or more counts. In nucleotides, the CDR3 is TGCGCCAGCAGCTCGGACACGCTGGGTCTTGGCTACACCTTC. It is translated as CASSSDTLGLGYTF. The rearrangement links TRBV5-1 to TRBJ1-2, with D possibly being TRBD1 (5 bases). CDR1 and CDR2 from the germline V gene are SGHRS and YFSETQ. V lost 3 bases and J lost 7, with 16 bases in between. The CDR3 is 14 amino acids.

This clonotype was counted at least ten times. V gene TRBV3-1 combines with J gene TRBJ2-1; TRBD2 aligns across 7 bases. The CDR3 covers 13 residues. Trimming cost V 4 bases and J 9 bases; bases outside gene matches: 6. Per the germline V gene, CDR1 is LGHDT and CDR2 is YNNKEL (reference sequence). CDR3 sequence (DNA): TGTGCCAGCAGCCGCGGGGGAGAGGTTGAGCAGTTCTTC. Its translation: CASSRGGEVEQFF.

The genes are TRBV20-1 and TRBJ2-4; the D is unclear. Germline V gene lookup returns CDR1 DFQATT and CDR2 SNEGSKA (reference sequence). The CDR3 sequence is 15 residues long. V was clipped by 6 bases and J by 0 bases, with 15 bases between them. The CDR3 sequence is CSALRPDLAKNIQYF. The CDR3 DNA sequence: TGCAGTGCCCTCCGCCCCGACCTAGCCAAAAACATTCAGTACTTC.

This clonotype was observed many times. J is TRBJ1-2 and V is TRBV29-1, with D unclear. CDR3 length equals 15 residues. V shed 0 bases and J shed 6 bases, with 17 bases lying between them. Germline loops: CDR1 SQVTM, CDR2 ANQGSEA. The CDR3 loop reads CSVEDLTALVNGYTF. The DNA for the CDR3 is TGCAGCGTTGAAGATCTGACCGCTCTCGTTAATGGCTACACCTTC. The entire variable domain, with the rest obtained from reference TRBV29-1 and TRBJ1-2, is as follows: SAVISQKPSRDICQRGTSLTIQCQVDSQVTMMFWYRQQPGQSLTLIATANQGSEATYESGFVIDKFPISRPNLTFSTLTVSNMSPEDSSIYLCSVEDLTALVNGYTFGSGTRLTVV.

This clonotype showed up many times. This chain uses TRBV19 with TRBJ1-1, with a possible D match to TRBD1 (6 bases). This CDR3 comprises 17 residues. V lost 7 bases and J lost 5, with 26 bases in between. Germline CDR1 and CDR2: LNHDA and SQIVND (reference sequence). CDR3 DNA sequence: TGTGCCAGTAAAAATCCACAGGTCTCGGGGGCTGGGACTGAAGCTTTCTTT. It is translated as CASKNPQVSGAGTEAFF.

This clonotype was detected ten times or more. The genes are TRBV7-2 and TRBJ2-3; 9 nucleotides line up with TRBD2. CDR1 is SGHTA and CDR2 is FQGNSA in the germline V gene. After removal of 5 bases from V and 5 bases from J, the junction contained 11 bases not matched to a gene. This CDR3 is 16 amino acids long. For the CDR3, the DNA is TGTGCCAGCAGCCCAGGGTGGCGGGGGGGAGGAGATACGCAGTATTTT. It specifies CASSPGWRGGGDTQYF.

This clonotype was detected only a few times. The chain has TRBV28 and TRBJ1-4, with D possibly matching TRBD1 (5 bases). V was clipped by 4 bases and J by 7 bases, with 25 bases between them. This CDR3 region has 18 residues. Germline CDR1 is MDHEN and CDR2 is SYDVKM. DNA of the CDR3: TGTGCCAGCAGTTCCTTCTGGTTTGGGACGAGGTTAACTGAAAAACTGTTTTTT. It translates to CASSSFWFGTRLTEKLFF.

Ten or more counts support this clonotype. This sequence joins TRBV12-3 or TRBV12-4 and TRBJ2-4; TRBD2 matches at 9 bases. CDR3 length equals 16 residues. The junction had 9 bases not matched to a gene; V was cut back by 3 bases and J by 6 bases. CDR3 coding DNA: TGTGCCAGCAGTTTGGGGACTAGCTCTAGAGGAAACATTCAGTACTTC. Its protein is CASSLGTSSRGNIQYF.

V usage is TRBV7-6 and J usage is TRBJ1-2; D remains ambiguous. From germline, CDR1 is SGHVS and CDR2 FNYEAQ. V shed 1 base and J shed 5 bases, with 8 bases lying between them. This CDR3 is 13 amino acids long. CDR3 region: CASSLEDGYGYTF. Written as DNA, the CDR3 is TGTGCCAGCAGCTTAGAGGATGGGTATGGCTACACCTTC.

CDR3 in DNA: TGTGCCAGCAGCCATGTTTCCGGGACAGGGGGTCGTCAGCCCCAGCATTTT. Encoded protein: CASSHVSGTGGRQPQHF. The chain carries TRBV14 and TRBJ1-5; 11 positions match TRBD1. The germline V gene has CDR1 SGHDN and CDR2 FVKESK. This CDR3 comprises 17 residues. The trim removed 3 bases at V and 6 bases at J, leaving 10 bases unmatched.

Many counts were recorded for this clonotype. The rearrangement links TRBV6-5 to TRBJ2-4, with D maybe TRBD2 (5 bases). This CDR3 contains 16 residues. Trimming removed 6 bases from V and 1 base from J, with 16 bases in between. Germline CDR1 and CDR2: MNHEY and SVGAGI. CDR3: CASSRGVPLAKNIQYF. In DNA, the CDR3 is TGTGCCAGCAGCCGGGGTGTCCCGTTGGCCAAAAACATTCAGTACTTC.

This clonotype was counted a few times. The gene calls are TRBV10-3 and TRBJ2-2, with 8 bases that match TRBD1. V shed 10 bases and J 6 bases; nucleotides not matched to a gene: 13. Germline values: CDR1 ENHRY, CDR2 SYGVKD. The CDR3 consists of 15 residues. In DNA form, the CDR3 reads TGTGCCACTAAGACAGGGGAAGAATTGGCCGGGGAGCTGTTTTTT. Translating it yields CATKTGEELAGELFF.

This clonotype has at least ten counts. The genes are TRBV7-2 and TRBJ1-2; D ambiguous. Trimming shortened V by 0 bases and J by 4 bases, and 12 bases separated the two germline ends. Germline assignment: CDR1 SGHTA and CDR2 FQGNSA. This CDR3 is built from 15 residues. The CDR3 loop is CASSLALGQRYGYTF. The CDR3 coding sequence is TGTGCCAGCAGCTTAGCGCTAGGTCAGCGCTATGGCTACACCTTC.

This clonotype was seen a few times. The V and J genes are TRBV7-2 and TRBJ2-5; 10 positions match TRBD1. This CDR3 region has 15 residues. Germline V gene sequence: CDR1 SGHTA, CDR2 FQGNSA. J was trimmed by 5 bases and V by 0 bases; bases with no gene match: 3. The CDR3 protein is CASSLAGQGWETQYF. The CDR3 DNA reads as TGTGCCAGCAGCTTAGCGGGACAGGGGTGGGAGACCCAGTACTTC.

The V call is TRBV28, the J call TRBJ2-7, with 9 positions matching TRBD1. The CDR3 is made up of 16 amino acids. Germline V gene data show CDR1 as MDHEN and CDR2 as SYDVKM. Unmatched junction bases numbered 17, after V lost 8 bases and J lost 6 bases. DNA of the CDR3: TGTGCCAGCGAACAACTGAAAGGGACAGGGTTACTCGAGCAGTACTTC. The encoded protein is CASEQLKGTGLLEQYF.

V usage is TRBV5-1 and J usage is TRBJ2-3, with 9 positions matching TRBD1. V lost 3 bases, J lost 0 bases, and 5 bases stayed unmatched. Germline-derived CDR1 and CDR2 are SGHRS and YFSETQ. The CDR3 is made up of 16 amino acids. CDR3 nucleotide sequence: TGCGCCAGCAGCTGGGGGACAGGGCTCAGCACAGATACGCAGTATTTT. Amino acid sequence: CASSWGTGLSTDTQYF.

This clonotype has at least ten counts. The genes are TRBV20-1 and TRBJ2-1, with TRBD2 matching 12 bases. This CDR3 is 15 amino acids long. Trimming at V came to 5 bases and at J to 6 bases, leaving 8 bases not matched to a gene. CDR1 DFQATT and CDR2 SNEGSKA come from the germline V gene (reference sequence). The CDR3 bases are TGCAGTGCTCCCCCGCTAGCGGGGGGGCGCAATGAGCAGTTCTTC. Translating gives CSAPPLAGGRNEQFF.

This clonotype was observed a few times. The rearrangement uses TRBV30 and TRBJ2-3, with D possibly being TRBD1 (6 bases). With 3 bases removed from V and 5 bases from J, the gap between germline ends came to 15 bases. Germline V lookup: CDR1 GTSNPN, CDR2 SVGIG (reference sequence). The CDR3 contains 14 residues. The CDR3 sequence: CAWSQGQGRDTQYF. CDR3 sequence (DNA): TGTGCCTGGAGCCAGGGACAAGGACGAGATACGCAGTATTTT.

At least ten counts were recorded for this clonotype. This chain links TRBV5-1 with TRBJ2-1; possibly TRBD2 for D (5 bases). This CDR3 is built from 16 residues. V dropped 4 bases and J dropped 0 bases, with 14 bases sitting between them. CDR1 SGHRS and CDR2 YFSETQ come from the germline V gene. CDR3 residues: CASSRLAPSSYNEQFF. The CDR3, as DNA: TGCGCCAGCAGCCGGCTAGCCCCTAGCTCCTACAATGAGCAGTTCTTC.

This clonotype was observed many times. V usage is TRBV28 and J usage is TRBJ2-1, with TRBD2 identical over 13 bases. Germline assignment: CDR1 MDHEN and CDR2 SYDVKM. J gave up 8 bases and V 1 base, and 2 bases lay outside the gene matches. The length of the CDR3 is 15 residues. CDR3 in DNA: TGTGCCAGCAGTTTATTGACTAGCGGGGGGCATGAGCAGTTCTTC. Its protein product is CASSLLTSGGHEQFF.

In this sample, this clonotype turned up a few times. The CDR3 DNA sequence: TGTGCCAGCAGCCAACGTGGGGGGAGCTCCTACAATGAGCAGTTCTTC. Translation: CASSQRGGSSYNEQFF. This rearrangement joins TRBV14 to TRBJ2-1, with D possibly being TRBD2 (6 bases). With 2 bases removed from V and 0 bases from J, the gap between germline ends came to 11 bases. The CDR3 covers 16 residues. Germline lookup yields CDR1 SGHDN and CDR2 FVKESK.